These 18 T cell receptor beta chains originate from one sample sequenced in a study of cytomegalovirus exposure and HLA in healthy donors. The PCR ran on 60 Vbeta and 13 Jbeta primers. The method was immunoSEQ multiplex PCR; TCRdb's version includes in-frame clones alone and lacks a portion of them. The sample shows over 200,000 clones, 70% to 90% of them seen only once. The material sequenced was PBMCs. The receptors derive from a human donor in good health.

This clone occurred a few times. The chain carries TRBV7-9 and TRBJ2-4, with 14 nucleotides matching TRBD2. CDR3 size: 16 residues. V trimming: 5 bases; J trimming: 15 bases; junction bases outside the gene matches: 15. Germline CDR1 is SEHNR and CDR2 is FQNEAQ (reference sequence). Written as DNA, the CDR3 is TGTGCCAGCAGCCTCAACTCCGGGACTAGCGGGAGTGTAGGGTACTTC. Its translation: CASSLNSGTSGSVGYF.

This chain joins TRBV15 and TRBJ1-5, with D unclear. Germline lookup yields CDR1 LNHNV and CDR2 YYDKDF (reference sequence). This CDR3 spans 15 amino acids. V lost 6 bases, J lost 3 bases, and 15 bases lay in between. In DNA form, the CDR3 reads TGTGCCACCAGACCGGCGGGGAGCAACAATCAGCCCCAGCATTTT. It specifies CATRPAGSNNQPQHF. Full variable domain (missing parts from reference TRBV15 and TRBJ1-5): DAMVIQNPRYQVTQFGKPVTLSCSQTLNHNVMYWYQQKSSQAPKLLFHYYDKDFNNEADTPDNFQSRRPNTSFCFLDIRSPGLGDTAMYLCATRPAGSNNQPQHFGDGTRLSIL.

Note on this clone: One junction end disagrees with the germline gene, perhaps due to a read error. This chain joins TRBV7-9 and TRBJ2-3; D not certain. The length of the CDR3 is 12 residues. Germline values: CDR1 SEHNR, CDR2 FQNEAQ (reference sequence). CDR3 sequence: CSSSLVQDTQYF. DNA for the CDR3: TGTTCCAGCAGCTTAGTTCAAGATACGCAGTATTTT.

This rearrangement joins TRBV6-5 to TRBJ2-7, with TRBD2 matching over 7 bases. V trimming: 6 bases; J trimming: 5 bases; junction bases outside the gene matches: 7. Germline-derived CDR1 and CDR2 are MNHEY and SVGAGI. The CDR3 is 13 amino acids. The CDR3 loop is CASSSGGVNEQYF. CDR3 nucleotide sequence: TGTGCCAGCAGCAGTGGGGGGGTTAACGAGCAGTACTTC.

This chain joins TRBV18 and TRBJ2-2; 12 nucleotides match TRBD2. The germline gives CDR1 KGHSH, CDR2 LQKENI. The CDR3 has 17 amino acids. The ends lost 0 bases at V and 4 bases at J; junction bases unmatched: 3. CDR3: CASSPPGLAGFTGELFF. CDR3 nucleotides: TGTGCCAGCTCACCACCGGGACTAGCGGGTTTCACCGGGGAGCTGTTTTTT.

This rearrangement joins TRBV4-2 to TRBJ1-2; D uncertain. The CDR3 totals 14 residues. The germline V gene has CDR1 LGHNA and CDR2 YNFKEQ. V lost 4 bases and J 4 bases, leaving 13 bases between the germline ends. The CDR3 DNA is TGTGCCAGCAGCCCGCCCGAGGTCCTCTATGGCTACACCTTC. This codes for CASSPPEVLYGYTF.

The chain recombines TRBV9 with TRBJ2-7; TRBD2 aligns across 8 bases. This CDR3 contains 14 residues. CDR1 and CDR2 from the germline V gene are SGDLS and YYNGEE. V was pared by 0 bases and J by 6 bases, with 5 bases of the junction left unmatched. CDR3 sequence reads: CASSVEYLAGEQYF. The DNA for the CDR3 is TGTGCCAGCAGCGTAGAGTATCTAGCGGGCGAGCAGTACTTC.

V usage is TRBV18 and J usage is TRBJ1-1, with D perhaps TRBD1 (6 bases). The V and J ends lost 1 base and 1 base respectively, with 7 bases between them. The germline V gene has CDR1 KGHSH and CDR2 LQKENI. The CDR3 consists of 14 residues. Written as DNA, the CDR3 is TGTGCCAGCTCACCACGACAGGAGAACACTGAAGCTTTCTTT. Protein sequence: CASSPRQENTEAFF.

The V call is TRBV6-1, the J call TRBJ1-5; 7 bases agree with TRBD1. V was pared by 4 bases and J by 7 bases, with 4 bases of the junction left unmatched. CDR1 is MNHNS, CDR2 SASEGT, per germline. CDR3 length: 13 amino acids. The CDR3 DNA is TGTGCCAGCAGTGGGGAAGGGGGCCAGCCCCAGCATTTT. This translates into CASSGEGGQPQHF.

The J gene is TRBJ2-5, the V gene TRBV2; tentative D call: TRBD2 (6 bases). The CDR3 length is 13 residues. The ends were cut back, 7 bases at V and 2 bases at J, with 11 bases in the middle. Germline V CDR1 and CDR2: SNHLY, FYNNEI. As DNA, the CDR3 is TGTGCCAGCACCCTGGGACTTCAAGAGACCCAGTACTTC. The encoded protein is CASTLGLQETQYF.

The rearrangement uses TRBV6-1 and TRBJ2-7; 9 bases map to TRBD1. The CDR3 contains 13 residues. Germline V CDR1 and CDR2: MNHNS, SASEGT. Trimming cost V 6 bases and J 6 bases; bases outside gene matches: 6. CDR3: CASSLTGGIEQYF. The CDR3 nucleotides are TGTGCCAGCAGCCTTACAGGGGGCATCGAGCAGTACTTC.

The chain has TRBV5-1 and TRBJ2-7, with 7 bases matching TRBD1. The CDR3 loop spans 17 amino acids. J was trimmed by 1 base and V by 3 bases; bases with no gene match: 13. Per germline, CDR1 SGHRS and CDR2 YFSETQ. As DNA, the CDR3 is TGCGCCAGCAGCTCCAGCCCAGGGGGAAGCTTGTCCTACGAGCAGTACTTC. Its translation: CASSSSPGGSLSYEQYF.

The rearrangement joins TRBV28 to TRBJ1-2; 9 bases line up with TRBD1. V gave up 10 bases and J gave up 7 bases; unmatched junction bases: 13. The CDR3 runs 14 residues. Germline V gives CDR1 MDHEN, CDR2 SYDVKM. This CDR3 is CATQGTGRLSGYTF. The CDR3 nucleotides are TGTGCCACTCAAGGGACAGGGCGACTTAGTGGCTACACCTTC.

The CDR3 loop reads CAISEGGQITDTQYF. The CDR3 DNA is TGTGCCATCAGTGAAGGGGGACAGATCACAGATACGCAGTATTTT. The chain has TRBV10-3 and TRBJ2-3, with TRBD1 matching over 7 bases. The CDR3 totals 15 residues. Unmatched junction bases numbered 5, after V lost 3 bases and J lost 2 bases. CDR1 is ENHRY and CDR2 is SYGVKD in the germline V gene.

The chain carries TRBV4-1 and TRBJ2-7; 9 bases fit TRBD2. The CDR3 spans 17 residues. Losses at the gene ends were 0 bases for V and 0 bases for J; bases not matched to a gene: 6. Germline assignment: CDR1 MGHRA and CDR2 YSYEKL. CDR3 in amino acids: CASSQDRGGRASYEQYF. The CDR3 DNA reads as TGCGCCAGCAGCCAAGATCGAGGCGGGAGGGCCTCCTACGAGCAGTACTTC.

This rearrangement joins TRBV6-6 to TRBJ2-7, with 10 nucleotides matching TRBD2. CDR3 size: 15 residues. The J segment lost 3 bases and the V segment lost 4 bases, leaving 6 bases of the junction unmatched. Germline V gene sequence: CDR1 MNHNY, CDR2 SVGAGI (reference sequence). CDR3 nucleotides: TGTGCCAGCAGTTCGGGGACTAGCGCCTACTACGAGCAGTACTTC. Amino acid sequence: CASSSGTSAYYEQYF.

The chain links TRBV7-8 to TRBJ2-4; D is possibly TRBD2 (6 bases). Germline-derived CDR1 and CDR2 are SGHVS and FQNEAQ. The CDR3 sequence is 13 residues long. V lost 5 bases to trimming and J lost 7 bases, with 12 bases between them. CDR3 amino acids: CASSPEGPNIQYF. The DNA of the CDR3 is TGTGCCAGCAGCCCGGAGGGCCCGAACATTCAGTACTTC.

This clone occurred a few times. The chain uses TRBV5-1 and TRBJ1-2; a weak D match, TRBD1 (6 bases). Trimming removed 4 bases at V and 6 bases at J, with 19 bases between. The CDR3 runs 15 residues. Germline V lookup: CDR1 SGHRS, CDR2 YFSETQ. In nucleotides, the CDR3 is TGCGCCAGCAGCCTCCGGGACACCCCTGGAGATGGCTACACCTTC. Translation gives CASSLRDTPGDGYTF.